This T cell receptor (beta chain) came from a study of cytomegalovirus exposure and HLA in healthy donors. The CDR3 runs 13 residues. Germline lookup yields CDR1 LNHNV and CDR2 YYDKDF (reference sequence). The ends lost 10 bases at V and 2 bases at J; junction bases unmatched: 7. Remarks on this clone: Its specificity is unknown.

Study results and limitations: When analyzed later, a missense DCLRE1C variant was found to be linked to TCR beta V- and J-gene trimming. There were 150 to 200 TCR beta chains listed as cytomegalovirus-associated.

Vbeta (60) and Jbeta (13) primers were used in the PCR. The repertoire was sequenced with immunoSEQ multiplex PCR; TCRdb's copy has only in-frame clones and lacks some. The sample has some 170,000 clones, 75% to 90% seen once. V usage is TRBV15 and J usage is TRBJ1-1; TRBD1 matches 7 bases. The material sequenced was PBMCs. The clonotype comes from a woman between 18 and 29 years old in good health and CMV-seronegative. The DNA of the CDR3 is TGTGCCATCCGACAGGGACCCAACACTGAAGCTTTCTTT. This encodes CAIRQGPNTEAFF.